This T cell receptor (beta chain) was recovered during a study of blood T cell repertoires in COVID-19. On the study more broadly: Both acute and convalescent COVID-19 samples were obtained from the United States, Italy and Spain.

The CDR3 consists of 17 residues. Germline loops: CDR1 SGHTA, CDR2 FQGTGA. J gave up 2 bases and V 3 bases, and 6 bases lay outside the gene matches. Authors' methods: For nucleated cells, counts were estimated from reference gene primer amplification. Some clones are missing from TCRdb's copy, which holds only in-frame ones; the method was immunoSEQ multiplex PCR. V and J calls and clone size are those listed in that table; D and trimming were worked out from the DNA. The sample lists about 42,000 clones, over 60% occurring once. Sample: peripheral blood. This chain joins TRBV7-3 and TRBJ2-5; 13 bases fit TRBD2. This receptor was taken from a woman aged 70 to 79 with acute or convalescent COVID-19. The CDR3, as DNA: TGTGCCAGCAGCTTCGGACTAGCGGGAGTGGGGCAAGAGACCCAGTACTTC. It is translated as CASSFGLAGVGQETQYF.